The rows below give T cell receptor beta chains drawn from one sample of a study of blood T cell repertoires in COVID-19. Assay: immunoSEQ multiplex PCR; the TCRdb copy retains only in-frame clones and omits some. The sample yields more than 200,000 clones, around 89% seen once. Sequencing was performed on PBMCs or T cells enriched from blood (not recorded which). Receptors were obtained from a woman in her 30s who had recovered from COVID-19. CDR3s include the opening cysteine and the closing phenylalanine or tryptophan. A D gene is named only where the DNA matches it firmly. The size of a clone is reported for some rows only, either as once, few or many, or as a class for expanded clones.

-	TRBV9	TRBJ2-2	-	CASSLHTGELFF	TGTGCCAGCAGTCTTCACACCGGGGAGCTGTTTTTT
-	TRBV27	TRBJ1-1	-	CASSLYSRGWTEAFF	TGTGCCAGCAGTTTATACTCCAGGGGATGGACTGAAGCTTTCTTT
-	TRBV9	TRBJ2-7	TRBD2	CASSAGLAEYEQYF	TGTGCCAGCAGCGCCGGACTAGCGGAATACGAGCAGTACTTC
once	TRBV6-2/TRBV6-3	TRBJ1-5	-	CASSYSGQGSWPQHF	TGTGCCAGCAGTTACTCTGGGCAGGGGAGTTGGCCCCAGCATTTT
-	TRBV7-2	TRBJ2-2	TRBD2	CASSSRGDVTGELFF	TGTGCCAGCAGCTCTCGGGGGGACGTCACCGGGGAGCTGTTTTTT
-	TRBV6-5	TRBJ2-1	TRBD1	CASSWTTGGNNEQFF	TGTGCCAGCAGTTGGACCACAGGGGGGAACAATGAGCAGTTCTTC
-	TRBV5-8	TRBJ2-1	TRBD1	CASSLGRGRFNEQFF	TGTGCCAGCAGCTTGGGCAGGGGGCGTTTCAATGAGCAGTTCTTC
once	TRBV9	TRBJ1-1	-	CASSVDNQEDEAFF	TGTGCCAGCAGCGTTGACAACCAGGAGGATGAAGCTTTCTTT
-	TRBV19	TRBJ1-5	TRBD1	CASSFNRGQPQHF	TGTGCCAGTAGTTTCAACAGGGGCCAACCCCAGCATTTT
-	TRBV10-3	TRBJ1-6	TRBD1	CAISEFGTDRVRSPLHF	TGTGCCATCAGTGAGTTCGGGACTGACAGGGTGCGATCACCCCTCCACTTT
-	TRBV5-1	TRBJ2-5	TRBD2	CASSLGPAGGQETQYF	TGCGCCAGCAGCTTGGGGCCAGCGGGAGGGCAAGAGACCCAGTACTTC
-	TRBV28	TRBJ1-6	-	CASQGLRNSPLHF	TGTGCCAGCCAGGGTTTAAGAAATTCACCCCTCCACTTT
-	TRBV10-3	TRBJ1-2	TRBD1	CASTLGQAQLDYGYTF	TGTGCCTCGACCCTGGGACAGGCTCAACTAGACTATGGCTACACCTTC
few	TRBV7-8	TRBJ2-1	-	CASSLIEREQFF	TGTGCCAGCAGCCTCATTGAGAGGGAGCAGTTCTTC
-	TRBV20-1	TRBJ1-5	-	CSARDGGQHF	TGCAGTGCTAGAGATGGAGGTCAGCATTTT
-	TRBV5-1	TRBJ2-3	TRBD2	CASSPSGSGDTDTQYF	TGCGCCAGCAGCCCAAGCGGGAGTGGGGACACAGATACGCAGTATTTT
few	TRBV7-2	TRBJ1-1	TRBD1	CASSLDGTGDTEAFF	TGTGCCAGCAGCTTAGATGGGACAGGGGACACTGAAGCTTTCTTT
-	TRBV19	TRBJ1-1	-	CASSIVGGKNTEAFF	TGTGCCAGTAGTATAGTTGGGGGGAAGAACACTGAAGCTTTCTTT
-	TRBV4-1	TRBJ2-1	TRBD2	CASSQGGSHYNEQFF	TGCGCCAGCAGCCAAGGCGGGAGCCACTACAATGAGCAGTTCTTC
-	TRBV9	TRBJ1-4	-	CASSVGGLTDEKLFF	TGTGCCAGCAGCGTAGGAGGGTTGACGGATGAAAAACTGTTTTTT
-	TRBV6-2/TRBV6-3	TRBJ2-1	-	CASSLLGQSNEQFF	TGTGCCAGCAGTTTATTAGGACAGTCGAATGAGCAGTTCTTC
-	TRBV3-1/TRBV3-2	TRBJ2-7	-	CASSQGYRVYEQYF	TGTGCCAGCAGCCAAGGTTACAGGGTCTACGAGCAGTACTTC
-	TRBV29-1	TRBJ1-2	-	CSVEGRGANYGYTF	TGCAGCGTTGAGGGCAGGGGAGCTAACTATGGCTACACCTTC
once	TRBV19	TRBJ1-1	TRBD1	CASSKITGGGGTEAFF	TGTGCCAGTAGTAAGATTACAGGGGGAGGGGGCACTGAAGCTTTCTTT
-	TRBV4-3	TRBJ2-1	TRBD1	CASSQEGGQSYNEQFF	TGCGCCAGCAGCCAAGAAGGGGGACAGTCCTACAATGAGCAGTTCTTC
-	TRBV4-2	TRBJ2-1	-	CASSQEVRVSSYNEQFF	TGTGCCAGCAGCCAAGAGGTACGGGTCAGCTCCTACAATGAGCAGTTCTTC
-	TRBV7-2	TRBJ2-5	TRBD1	CASSLPTGGETQYF	TGTGCCAGCAGCTTACCCACAGGGGGAGAGACCCAGTACTTC
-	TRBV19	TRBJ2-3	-	CASSRAGPTDTQYF	TGTGCCAGTAGTAGGGCAGGGCCCACAGATACGCAGTATTTT
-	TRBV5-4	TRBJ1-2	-	CASSSPEGVYGYTF	TGTGCCAGCAGCTCCCCCGAGGGGGTCTATGGCTACACCTTC
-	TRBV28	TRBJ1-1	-	CASSKGGPNTEAFF	TGTGCCAGCAGTAAAGGGGGTCCTAACACTGAAGCTTTCTTT
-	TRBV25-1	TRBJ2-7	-	CASSEWGAGTQYF	TGTGCCAGCAGTGAATGGGGAGCGGGTACGCAGTACTTC
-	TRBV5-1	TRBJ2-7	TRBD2	CASSLGPGGYEQYF	TGCGCCAGCAGCTTGGGACCGGGGGGGTACGAGCAGTACTTC
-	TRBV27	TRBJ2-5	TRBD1	CASSPWDRGGTQYF	TGTGCCAGCAGTCCATGGGACAGGGGAGGGACCCAGTACTTC
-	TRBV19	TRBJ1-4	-	CASSIPGGSNEKLFF	TGTGCCAGTAGTATCCCGGGAGGTTCGAATGAAAAACTGTTTTTT
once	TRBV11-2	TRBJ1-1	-	CASSLAGLGNTEAFF	TGTGCCAGCAGCTTAGCGGGGTTGGGGAACACTGAAGCTTTCTTT
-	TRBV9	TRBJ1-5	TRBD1	CASSAGDRNQPQHF	TGTGCCAGCAGCGCTGGGGACAGGAATCAGCCCCAGCATTTT
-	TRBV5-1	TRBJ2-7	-	CASSPQGGAVEQYF	TGCGCCAGCAGCCCTCAGGGGGGAGCCGTTGAGCAGTACTTC
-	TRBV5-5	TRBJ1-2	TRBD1	CASSLVLTARGHGYTF	TGTGCCAGCAGCTTGGTTCTTACGGCCAGGGGGCATGGCTACACCTTC
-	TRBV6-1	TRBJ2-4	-	CASSELDGVLAKNIQYF	TGTGCCAGCAGTGAACTTGACGGGGTCCTAGCCAAAAACATTCAGTACTTC
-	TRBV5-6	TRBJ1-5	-	CASSLGGSRQPQHF	TGTGCCAGCAGCTTGGGAGGCAGCCGTCAGCCCCAGCATTTT
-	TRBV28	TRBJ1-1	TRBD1	CASSRQLAGGPEAFF	TGTGCCAGCAGTCGACAACTCGCAGGGGGCCCTGAAGCTTTCTTT
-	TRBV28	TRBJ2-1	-	CASSLSLALYNEQFF	TGTGCCAGCAGTTTATCGCTAGCGCTTTACAATGAGCAGTTCTTC
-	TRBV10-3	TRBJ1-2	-	CAISAFPYRDGYTF	TGTGCCATCAGTGCGTTCCCGTACAGGGATGGCTACACCTTC
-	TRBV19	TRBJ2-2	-	CASRANTGELFF	TGTGCCAGTCGAGCGAACACCGGGGAGCTGTTTTTT
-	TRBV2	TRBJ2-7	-	CASSERGTEQYF	TGTGCCAGCAGTGAAAGGGGGACCGAGCAGTACTTC
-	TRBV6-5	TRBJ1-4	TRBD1	CASSSRTGDEKLFF	TGTGCCAGCAGTTCAAGGACAGGGGACGAAAAACTGTTTTTT
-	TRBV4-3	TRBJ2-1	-	CASSQVAGGEQFF	TGCGCCAGCAGCCAAGTAGCCGGCGGTGAGCAGTTCTTC
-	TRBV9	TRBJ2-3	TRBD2	CASSISGNTDTQYF	TGTGCCAGCAGTATTAGCGGGAACACAGATACGCAGTATTTT
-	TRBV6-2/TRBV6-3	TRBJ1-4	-	CASSYFINRANEKLFF	TGTGCCAGCAGTTACTTCATCAACAGGGCTAATGAAAAACTGTTTTTT
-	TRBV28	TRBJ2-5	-	CASGRQNQETQYF	TGTGCCAGCGGTAGACAGAACCAAGAGACCCAGTACTTC
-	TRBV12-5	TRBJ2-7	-	CASGFGGGLYEQYF	TGTGCTAGTGGTTTTGGTGGCGGACTCTACGAGCAGTACTTC
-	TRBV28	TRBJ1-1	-	CASTSQGNTEAFF	TGTGCCAGCACTTCACAGGGGAACACTGAAGCTTTCTTT
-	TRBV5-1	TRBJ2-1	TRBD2	CASSPRTSGYNEQFF	TGCGCCAGCAGTCCTAGGACTAGCGGTTACAATGAGCAGTTCTTC
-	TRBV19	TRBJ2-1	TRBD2	CASSIRLAPYNEQFF	TGTGCCAGTAGTATAAGACTAGCCCCGTACAATGAGCAGTTCTTC
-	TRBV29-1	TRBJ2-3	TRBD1	CSVRKTGGITDTQYF	TGCAGCGTTCGGAAGACAGGGGGCATTACAGATACGCAGTATTTT
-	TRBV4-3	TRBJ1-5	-	CASSQRWGRSFQPQHF	TGCGCCAGCAGCCAAAGGTGGGGGAGGTCTTTTCAGCCCCAGCATTTT